One TCR beta chain is described in this entry. What it binds is unknown. The source of the sample is a study of shared clonotypes between healthy human individuals. Findings and caveats of the study: It was the non-shared clonotypes that had lower generation probabilities than clonotypes shared by all four donors.

V lost 2 bases, J lost 5 bases, and 20 bases lay in between. This CDR3 comprises 16 residues. The V gene's germline CDR1 is SGHRS and CDR2 YFSETQ. Sequencing was performed with immunoSEQ multiplex PCR; in TCRdb, only in-frame clones are kept and a portion is missing. The sample holds roughly 700,000 clones, roughly 70% seen once. Sample: memory CD4+ T cells sorted from blood. The subset denotes: CD45RA-negative fraction. The receptor's source is a woman between 25 and 40 years old in good health. The gene calls are TRBV5-1 and TRBJ2-7; D unresolved. CDR3 region: CASSFRVFGKIHEQYF. CDR3 nucleotide sequence: TGCGCCAGCAGCTTTCGGGTGTTTGGTAAGATCCACGAGCAGTACTTC.